Listed below are T cell receptor beta chains from one sample, sequenced in a study of blood T cell repertoires in COVID-19. Produced via immunoSEQ multiplex PCR; TCRdb's table is partial and in-frame only. The sample includes more than 200,000 clones, approximately 90% of them seen just once. Material: peripheral blood. These TCRs come from a woman aged 30 to 39 with COVID-19, enrolled during active disease. The CDR3 runs from the conserved cysteine through the conserved F or W. A D gene is named only where the DNA matches it firmly. The size of a clone is reported for some rows only, either as once, few or many, or as a class for expanded clones.

>TRBJ2-2|13|TRBV5-8|.|once
CASSSGETGELFF
TGTGCCAGCAGCTCTGGGGAGACCGGGGAGCTGTTTTTT
>TRBJ2-1|15|TRBV6-5|.|.
CASSYAGPGLDEQFF
TGTGCCAGCAGTTACGCGGGGCCGGGGTTAGATGAGCAGTTCTTC
>TRBJ2-2|16|TRBV9|.|.
CASSVAPAGETGELFF
TGTGCCAGCAGCGTAGCACCCGCAGGGGAGACCGGGGAGCTGTTTTTT
>TRBJ2-7|11|TRBV29-1|.|.
CSVQQGPAQYF
TGCAGCGTGCAACAGGGACCGGCGCAGTACTTC
>TRBJ1-1|16|TRBV2|TRBD1|once
CASRVTGGGVDTEAFF
TGTGCCAGCAGGGTGACAGGGGGCGGGGTGGACACTGAAGCTTTCTTT
>TRBJ2-2|16|TRBV29-1|TRBD1|.
CSVGATGGGNTGELFF
TGCAGCGTGGGAGCAACAGGGGGCGGGAACACCGGGGAGCTGTTTTTT
>TRBJ2-5|14|TRBV18|TRBD1|.
CASSRTGIQETQYF
TGTGCCAGCTCACGGACAGGAATCCAAGAGACCCAGTACTTC
>TRBJ1-6|15|TRBV6-5|TRBD1|.
CASSGQGIRDSPLHF
TGTGCCAGCAGCGGACAGGGGATAAGGGATTCACCCCTCCACTTT
>TRBJ2-5|16|TRBV6-2/TRBV6-3|TRBD1|.
CASSTPGQGVLETQYF
TGTGCCAGCAGTACACCGGGACAGGGAGTTCTAGAGACCCAGTACTTC
>TRBJ1-4|15|TRBV7-9|TRBD1|.
CASSPPTGENEKLFF
TGTGCCAGCAGCCCCCCGACAGGGGAAAATGAAAAACTGTTTTTT
>TRBJ2-2|18|TRBV4-3|TRBD2|.
CASSQDLASGANTGELFF
TGCGCCAGCAGCCAAGATCTGGCTAGCGGGGCAAACACCGGGGAGCTGTTTTTT
>TRBJ1-2|16|TRBV19|TRBD1|.
CASSEIGTGPTYGYTF
TGTGCCAGTAGCGAGATCGGGACAGGGCCCACCTATGGCTACACCTTC
>TRBJ1-2|17|TRBV11-2|TRBD1|.
CASSLFPGQGSRAGYTF
TGTGCCAGCAGCTTATTCCCGGGACAGGGGTCCCGCGCTGGCTACACCTTC
>TRBJ1-5|19|TRBV24-1|TRBD1|.
CATSDFLRGPFYSNQPQHF
TGTGCCACCAGTGATTTCCTTAGGGGGCCCTTCTATAGCAATCAGCCCCAGCATTTT
>TRBJ2-6|16|TRBV10-3|TRBD1|.
CAIRGTGWAGANVLTF
TGTGCCATCCGCGGGACAGGGTGGGCTGGGGCCAACGTCCTGACTTTC
>TRBJ1-4|16|TRBV9|.|.
CASSVGVTGSNEKLFF
TGTGCCAGCAGCGTAGGTGTGACGGGGTCTAATGAAAAACTGTTTTTT
>TRBJ2-5|15|TRBV11-2|.|.
CASSFVGGSGETQYF
TGTGCCAGCAGCTTCGTGGGGGGTAGTGGAGAGACCCAGTACTTC
>TRBJ2-5|12|TRBV2|.|.
CASGLAGATQYF
TGTGCCAGCGGCCTGGCGGGGGCAACCCAGTACTTC
>TRBJ2-3|16|TRBV18|TRBD2|.
CASSPRTSRYTDTQYF
TGTGCCAGCTCACCAAGGACTAGCCGATACACAGATACGCAGTATTTT
>TRBJ1-3|18|TRBV3-1/TRBV3-2|.|.
CASSQGHGERGSGNTIYF
TGTGCCAGCAGCCAGGGTCATGGGGAACGGGGCTCTGGAAACACCATATATTTT
>TRBJ1-6|13|TRBV29-1|.|.
CSVGTDYNSPLHF
TGCAGCGTTGGGACAGATTATAATTCACCCCTCCACTTT
>TRBJ2-1|18|TRBV7-9|TRBD2|.
CASSLPLAGLSSYNEQFF
TGTGCCAGCAGCTTACCGCTAGCGGGCCTGAGCTCCTACAATGAGCAGTTCTTC